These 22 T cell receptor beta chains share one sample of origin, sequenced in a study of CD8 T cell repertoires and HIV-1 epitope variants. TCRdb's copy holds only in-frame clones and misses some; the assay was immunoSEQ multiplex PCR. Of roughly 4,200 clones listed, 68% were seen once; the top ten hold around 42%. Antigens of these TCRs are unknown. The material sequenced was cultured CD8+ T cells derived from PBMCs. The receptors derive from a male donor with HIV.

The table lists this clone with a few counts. The CDR3, as DNA: TGTGCCAGCAGCTTAGGGGGGGATACTTACGAGCAGTACTTC. This gives the protein CASSLGGDTYEQYF. The chain joins TRBV13 to TRBJ2-7; TRBD1 or TRBD2 may be the D gene (5 bases each). Germline-derived CDR1 and CDR2 are PRHDT and FYEKMQ (reference sequence). Between the trimmed V and J ends, which lost 0 bases and 4 bases, there was a span of 10 bases. CDR3 length: 14 amino acids.

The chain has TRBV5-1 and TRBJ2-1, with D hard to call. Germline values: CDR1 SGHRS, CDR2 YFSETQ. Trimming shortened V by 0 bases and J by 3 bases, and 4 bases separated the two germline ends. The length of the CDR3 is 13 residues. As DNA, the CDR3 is TGCGCCAGCAGCTTGGGTGTCTACAATGAGCAGTTCTTC. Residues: CASSLGVYNEQFF.

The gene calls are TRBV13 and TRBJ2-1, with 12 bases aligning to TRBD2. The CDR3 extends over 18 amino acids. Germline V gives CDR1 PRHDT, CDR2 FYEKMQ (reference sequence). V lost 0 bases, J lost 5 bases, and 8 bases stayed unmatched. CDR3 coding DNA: TGTGCCAGCAGCTTAGGTGGAAGACTAGCGGGAGCGAACAATGAGCAGTTCTTC. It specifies CASSLGGRLAGANNEQFF. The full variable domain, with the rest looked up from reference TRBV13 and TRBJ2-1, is AAGVIQSPRHLIKEKRETATLKCYPIPRHDTVYWYQQGPGQDPQFLISFYEKMQSDKGSIPDRFSAQQFSDYHSELNMSSLELGDSALYFCASSLGGRLAGANNEQFFGPGTRLTVL.

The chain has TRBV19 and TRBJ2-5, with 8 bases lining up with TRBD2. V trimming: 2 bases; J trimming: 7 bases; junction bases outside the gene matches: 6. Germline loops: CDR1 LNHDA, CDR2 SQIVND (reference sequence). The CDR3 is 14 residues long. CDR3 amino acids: CASSIRARGGTQYF. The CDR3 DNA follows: TGTGCCAGTAGTATACGAGCCCGGGGGGGGACCCAGTACTTC.

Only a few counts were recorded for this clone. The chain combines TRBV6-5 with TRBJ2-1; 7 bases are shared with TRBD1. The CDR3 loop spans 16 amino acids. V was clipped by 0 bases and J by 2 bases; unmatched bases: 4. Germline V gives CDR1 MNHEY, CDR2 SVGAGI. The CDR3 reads CASSYSRGGAYNEQFF. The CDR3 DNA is TGTGCCAGCAGTTACTCTAGAGGGGGCGCCTACAATGAGCAGTTCTTC.

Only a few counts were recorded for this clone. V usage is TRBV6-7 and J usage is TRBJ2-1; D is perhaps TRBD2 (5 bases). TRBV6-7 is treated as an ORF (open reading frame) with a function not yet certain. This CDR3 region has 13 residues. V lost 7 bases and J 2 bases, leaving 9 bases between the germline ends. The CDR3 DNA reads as TGTGCCAGCATACAGCGGACCTACAATGAGCAGTTCTTC. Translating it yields CASIQRTYNEQFF.

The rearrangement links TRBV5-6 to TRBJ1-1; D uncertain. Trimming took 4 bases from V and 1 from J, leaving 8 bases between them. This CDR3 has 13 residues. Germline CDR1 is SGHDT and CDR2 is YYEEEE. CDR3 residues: CASSHLWNTEAFF. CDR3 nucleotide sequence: TGTGCCAGCAGCCACCTATGGAACACTGAAGCTTTCTTT.

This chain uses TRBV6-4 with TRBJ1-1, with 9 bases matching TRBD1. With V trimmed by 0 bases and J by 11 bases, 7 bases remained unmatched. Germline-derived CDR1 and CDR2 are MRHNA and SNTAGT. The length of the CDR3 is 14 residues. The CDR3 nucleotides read TGTGCCAGCAGTGACTCGAACAGGGGGCAGGGTGCTTTCTTT. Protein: CASSDSNRGQGAFF.

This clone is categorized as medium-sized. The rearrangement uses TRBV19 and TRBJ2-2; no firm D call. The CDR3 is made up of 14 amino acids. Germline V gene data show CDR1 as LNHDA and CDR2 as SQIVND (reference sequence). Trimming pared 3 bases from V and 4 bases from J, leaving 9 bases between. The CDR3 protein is CASSIRGSTGELFF. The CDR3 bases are TGTGCCAGTAGTATTAGAGGATCCACCGGGGAGCTGTTTTTT.

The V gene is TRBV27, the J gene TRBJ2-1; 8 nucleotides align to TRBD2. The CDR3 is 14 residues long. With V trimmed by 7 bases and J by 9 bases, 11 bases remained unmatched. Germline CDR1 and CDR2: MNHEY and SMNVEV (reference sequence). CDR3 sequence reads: CASIRPGLGREQFF. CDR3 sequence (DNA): TGTGCCAGCATTCGACCGGGACTAGGCCGTGAGCAGTTCTTC.

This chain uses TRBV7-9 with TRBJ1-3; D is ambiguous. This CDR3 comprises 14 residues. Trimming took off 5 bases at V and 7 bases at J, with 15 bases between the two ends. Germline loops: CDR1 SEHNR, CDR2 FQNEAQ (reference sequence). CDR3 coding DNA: TGTGCCAGCAGCGGATTGGACGATGGCAACACCATATATTTT. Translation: CASSGLDDGNTIYF.

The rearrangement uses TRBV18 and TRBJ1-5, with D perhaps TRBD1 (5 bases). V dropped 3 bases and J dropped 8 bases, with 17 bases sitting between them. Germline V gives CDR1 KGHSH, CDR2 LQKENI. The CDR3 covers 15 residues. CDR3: CASSPNGAKEEPQHF. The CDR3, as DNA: TGTGCCAGCTCACCGAACGGGGCGAAAGAGGAGCCCCAGCATTTT.

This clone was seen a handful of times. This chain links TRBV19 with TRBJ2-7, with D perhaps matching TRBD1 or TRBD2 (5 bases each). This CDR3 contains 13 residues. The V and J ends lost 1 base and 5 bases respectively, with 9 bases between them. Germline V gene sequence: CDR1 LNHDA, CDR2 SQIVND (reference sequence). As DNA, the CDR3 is TGTGCCAGTAGTATAGGGGGGAGTAACGAGCAGTACTTC. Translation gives CASSIGGSNEQYF.

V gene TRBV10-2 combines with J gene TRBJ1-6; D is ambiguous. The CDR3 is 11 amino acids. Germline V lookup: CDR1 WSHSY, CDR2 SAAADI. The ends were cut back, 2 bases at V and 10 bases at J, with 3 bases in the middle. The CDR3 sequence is CASSEGSPLHF. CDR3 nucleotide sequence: TGCGCCAGCAGTGAGGGGTCACCCCTCCACTTT.

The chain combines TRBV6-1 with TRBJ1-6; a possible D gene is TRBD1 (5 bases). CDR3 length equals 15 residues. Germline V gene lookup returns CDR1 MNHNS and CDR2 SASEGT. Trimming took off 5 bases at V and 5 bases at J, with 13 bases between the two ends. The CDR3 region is CASSRQPKDNSPLHF. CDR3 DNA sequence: TGTGCCAGCAGTCGACAGCCGAAGGATAATTCACCCCTCCACTTT.

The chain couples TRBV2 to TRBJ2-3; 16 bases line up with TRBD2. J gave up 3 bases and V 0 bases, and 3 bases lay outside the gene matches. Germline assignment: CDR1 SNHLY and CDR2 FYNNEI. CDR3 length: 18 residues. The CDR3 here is CASSEAGLAGGRTDTQYF. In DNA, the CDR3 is TGTGCCAGCAGTGAAGCGGGACTAGCGGGGGGGCGGACAGATACGCAGTATTTT.

CDR3 nucleotide sequence: TGCGCCAGCAGCCAAGGGAAGGGGACTAGCGGGGAGGAGACCCAGTACTTC. Amino acids: CASSQGKGTSGEETQYF. The chain has TRBV4-1 and TRBJ2-5, with TRBD2 matching over 13 bases. The ends lost 1 base at V and 5 bases at J; junction bases unmatched: 7. The germline V gene encodes CDR1 MGHRA and CDR2 YSYEKL. The CDR3 runs 17 residues.

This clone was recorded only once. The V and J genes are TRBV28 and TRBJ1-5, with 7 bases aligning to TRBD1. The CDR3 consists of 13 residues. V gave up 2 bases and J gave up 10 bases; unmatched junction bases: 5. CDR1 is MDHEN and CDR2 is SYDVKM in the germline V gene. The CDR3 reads CASSLAGGEPQHF. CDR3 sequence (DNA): TGTGCCAGCAGTTTAGCAGGGGGGGAACCCCAGCATTTT.

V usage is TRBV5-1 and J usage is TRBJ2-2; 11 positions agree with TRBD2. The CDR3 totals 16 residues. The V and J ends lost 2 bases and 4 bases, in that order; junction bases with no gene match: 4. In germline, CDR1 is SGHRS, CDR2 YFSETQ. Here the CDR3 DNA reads TGCGCCAGCAGCTTAATAGCGGGAGGGTCCACCGGGGAGCTGTTTTTT. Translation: CASSLIAGGSTGELFF.

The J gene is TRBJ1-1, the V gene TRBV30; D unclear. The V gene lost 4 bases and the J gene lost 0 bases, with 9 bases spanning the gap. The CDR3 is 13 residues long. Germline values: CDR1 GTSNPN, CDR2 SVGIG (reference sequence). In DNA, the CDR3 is TGTGCCTGGACGAGGGCCCTGAACACTGAAGCTTTCTTT. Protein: CAWTRALNTEAFF.

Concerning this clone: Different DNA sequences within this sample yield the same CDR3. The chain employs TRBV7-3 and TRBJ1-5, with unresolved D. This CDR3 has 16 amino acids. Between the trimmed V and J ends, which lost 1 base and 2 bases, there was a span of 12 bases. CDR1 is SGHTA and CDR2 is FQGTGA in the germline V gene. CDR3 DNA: TGTGCCAGCAGCTTAAATGGAGGGTTGCGCAATCAGCCCCAGCATTTT. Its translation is CASSLNGGLRNQPQHF.

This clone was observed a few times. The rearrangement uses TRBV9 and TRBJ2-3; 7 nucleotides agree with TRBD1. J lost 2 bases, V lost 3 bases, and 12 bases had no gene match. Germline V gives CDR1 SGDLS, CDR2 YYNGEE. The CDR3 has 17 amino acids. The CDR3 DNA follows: TGTGCCAGCAGCGCCATACAGGGGCCTCCCTTCACAGATACGCAGTATTTT. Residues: CASSAIQGPPFTDTQYF.